This TCR beta chain was identified in a study of T cells in women clearing cervical HPV infection. Concerning this clone: The CDR3 end falls 3 residues outside the read, so it is completed with the germline J gene.

Clones were read by immunoSEQ multiplex PCR, and TCRdb kept only the in-frame ones, dropping some. With fewer than 35,000 clones in the sample, the ten largest clones hold roughly 6.8%. Trimming stripped 5 bases from V and 0 bases from J, with 14 bases between. Per germline, CDR1 GTSNPN and CDR2 SVGIG (reference sequence). The CDR3 runs to 14 residues. The chain links TRBV30 to TRBJ2-7, with TRBD1 as a possible D gene (6 bases). The specimen sequenced was blood buffy coat. This TCR was recovered from a woman aged 18-70 years with a cervical HPV16 infection that either progressed to CIN3+ or cleared (not recorded which). The part of the CDR3 DNA that was read is TGTGCCTGGCCCCCGGAGGACAGCTCCTACGAG. Translating it yields CAWPPEDSSYE. The whole CDR3 protein is CAWPPEDSSYEQYF.